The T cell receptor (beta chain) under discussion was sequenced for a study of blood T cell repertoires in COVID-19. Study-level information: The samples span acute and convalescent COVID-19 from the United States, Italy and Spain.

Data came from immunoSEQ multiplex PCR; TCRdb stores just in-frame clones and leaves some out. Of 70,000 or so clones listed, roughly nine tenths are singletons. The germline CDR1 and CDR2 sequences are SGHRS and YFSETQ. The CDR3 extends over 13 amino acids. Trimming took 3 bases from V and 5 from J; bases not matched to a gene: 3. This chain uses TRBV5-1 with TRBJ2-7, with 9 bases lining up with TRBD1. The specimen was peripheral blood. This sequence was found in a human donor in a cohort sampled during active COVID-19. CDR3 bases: TGCGCCAGCAGCTCGGACAGGGGCAACGAGCAGTACTTC. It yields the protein CASSSDRGNEQYF.